One sample yielded the 32 T cell receptor beta chains listed below, sequenced in a study of control samples from healthy donors and cancer patients. Method: immunoSEQ multiplex PCR; TCRdb's copy keeps in-frame clones and lacks some. The sample carries fewer than 200,000 clones, around 94% recorded once. The sequencing sample was made of blood. The receptors were sampled from a man aged 30 to 39 in good health.

The V call is TRBV19, the J call TRBJ2-3; maybe TRBD2 (6 bases). V lost 6 bases, J lost 2 bases, and 18 bases lay in between. CDR1 is LNHDA and CDR2 is SQIVND in the germline V gene (reference sequence). This CDR3 comprises 16 residues. CDR3 sequence: CASSRQGLGYTDTQYF. The CDR3, as DNA: TGTGCCAGTAGCCGCCAGGGACTGGGGTACACAGATACGCAGTATTTT.

The chain employs TRBV30 and TRBJ1-5, with D perhaps TRBD1 (6 bases). The V end lost 2 bases, the J end lost 11 bases, and 22 bases lay between the germline ends. CDR3 length equals 15 residues. CDR1 is GTSNPN and CDR2 is SVGIG in the germline V gene (reference sequence). DNA for the CDR3: TGTGCCTGGAGTTCCCAATTGGGAAGGGGGAAGACCCAGCATTTT. Translating gives CAWSSQLGRGKTQHF.

V and J are TRBV30 and TRBJ1-1, with a possible D match to TRBD1 (6 bases). CDR3 length equals 13 residues. V was pared by 5 bases and J by 1 base, with 11 bases between. The V gene's germline CDR1 is GTSNPN and CDR2 SVGIG (reference sequence). CDR3 region: CAWALTGNTEAFF. DNA for the CDR3: TGTGCCTGGGCCCTGACAGGGAACACTGAAGCTTTCTTT.

The rearrangement links TRBV2 to TRBJ1-6, with D maybe TRBD1 (5 bases). The length of the CDR3 is 14 residues. Germline CDR1 reads SNHLY; CDR2 reads FYNNEI. With 4 bases removed from V and 10 bases from J, the gap between germline ends came to 14 bases. In nucleotides, the CDR3 is TGTGCCAGCAGTGTCTCAGGGACGGGCTCACCCCTCCACTTT. It specifies CASSVSGTGSPLHF.

The gene calls are TRBV27 and TRBJ2-2; maybe TRBD2 (6 bases). Trimming removed 8 bases from V and 2 bases from J, with 24 bases in between. Looked up from germline, CDR1 is MNHEY and CDR2 is SMNVEV (reference sequence). The CDR3 has 18 amino acids. CDR3 bases: TGTGCCAGCGGGGGGTGGCAGGGACTGAAGTCTAACACCGGGGAGCTGTTTTTT. This codes for CASGGWQGLKSNTGELFF.

This sequence joins TRBV9 and TRBJ2-2, with 7 bases that match TRBD1. With 0 bases clipped from V and 1 base from J, the junction kept 12 bases outside the gene matches. The CDR3 contains 19 residues. CDR1 is SGDLS, CDR2 YYNGEE, per germline. The CDR3 sequence: CASSVATITGAGNTGELFF. As DNA, the CDR3 is TGTGCCAGCAGCGTAGCTACGATTACAGGGGCAGGGAACACCGGGGAGCTGTTTTTT. The full variable domain, completed using reference TRBV9 and TRBJ2-2, is DSGVTQTPKHLITATGQRVTLRCSPRSGDLSVYWYQQSLDQGLQFLIQYYNGEERAKGNILERFSAQQFPDLHSELNLSSLELGDSALYFCASSVATITGAGNTGELFFGEGSRLTVL.

V gene TRBV5-5 combines with J gene TRBJ2-3, with 9 bases that match TRBD1. With V trimmed by 5 bases and J by 1 base, 5 bases remained unmatched. Germline-derived CDR1 and CDR2 are SGHKS and YYEKEE (reference sequence). The CDR3 runs to 15 residues. CDR3 region: CASSRDRVGTDTQYF. The CDR3 coding sequence is TGTGCCAGCAGTCGGGACAGGGTGGGCACAGATACGCAGTATTTT.

The chain employs TRBV5-8 and TRBJ2-7; TRBD1 is a possible D gene (6 bases). Germline CDR1 reads SGHTS; CDR2 reads YDEGEE. There are 14 residues in the CDR3. V dropped 5 bases and J dropped 1 base, with 13 bases sitting between them. DNA for the CDR3: TGTGCCAGCAGTACAACAGGGTTATCCTACGAGCAGTACTTC. Amino acid sequence: CASSTTGLSYEQYF.

The chain uses TRBV4-3 and TRBJ2-3; 11 positions match TRBD2. The CDR3 length is 16 residues. Germline lookup yields CDR1 LGHNA and CDR2 YSLEER. V was clipped by 4 bases and J by 0 bases; unmatched bases: 3. The CDR3 nucleotides read TGCGCCAGCAGCCGCTTAGCGGGGGGGAGCACAGATACGCAGTATTTT. Translation gives CASSRLAGGSTDTQYF.

The J gene is TRBJ2-3, the V gene TRBV29-1; a weak D match, TRBD2 (6 bases). Trimming took 3 bases from V and 3 from J, leaving 10 bases between them. The germline V gene has CDR1 SQVTM and CDR2 ANQGSEA. CDR3 length equals 13 residues. CDR3 sequence reads: CSVDWDSTDTQYF. CDR3 bases: TGCAGCGTTGATTGGGACTCAACAGATACGCAGTATTTT.

This chain uses TRBV4-2 with TRBJ1-2; TRBD1 agrees at 8 bases. V dropped 3 bases and J dropped 1; count of bases not matched to a gene: 7. The CDR3 extends over 16 amino acids. Per the germline V gene, CDR1 is LGHNA and CDR2 is YNFKEQ. The CDR3 loop is CASSHLTGVLNYGYTF. The CDR3 DNA reads TGTGCCAGCAGCCATTTGACAGGGGTACTTAACTATGGCTACACCTTC.

This clone was seen just once. The V and J genes are TRBV21-1 and TRBJ2-6; whether TRBD1, the table's D call, matches the DNA was not checked. TRBV21-1 is a known pseudogene. The CDR3 runs to 17 residues. The CDR3 protein is CASSKVTGQGRANVLTF. CDR3 DNA sequence: TGTGCCAGCAGCAAAGTGACCGGACAGGGAAGGGCCAACGTCCTGACTTTC.

The chain has TRBV25-1 and TRBJ1-4; D is unclear. The V end lost 4 bases, the J end lost 3 bases, and 9 bases lay between the germline ends. The CDR3 has 14 amino acids. Germline V CDR1 and CDR2: MGHDK, SYGVNS. Here the CDR3 DNA reads TGTGCCAGCAGTGGGGGATTGGCTAATGAAAAACTGTTTTTT. It codes for CASSGGLANEKLFF.

This clone was seen a single time. The genes are TRBV7-8 and TRBJ2-1; 9 bases align to TRBD1. Germline-derived CDR1 and CDR2 are SGHVS and FQNEAQ. With 5 bases clipped from V and 9 bases from J, the junction kept 17 bases outside the gene matches. This CDR3 comprises 17 residues. DNA of the CDR3: TGTGCCAGCAGCACTCGGCCCTCGAGACAGGGGGGAGGTGAGCAGTTCTTC. This gives the protein CASSTRPSRQGGGEQFF.

The V call is TRBV5-1, the J call TRBJ1-5; possibly TRBD1 for D (5 bases). Germline CDR1 reads SGHRS; CDR2 reads YFSETQ. Trimming removed 4 bases from V and 4 bases from J, with 15 bases in between. The CDR3 is made up of 15 amino acids. The CDR3 here is CASSPEGYRNQPQHF. The DNA for the CDR3 is TGCGCCAGCAGCCCGGAGGGGTATCGGAATCAGCCCCAGCATTTT.

The CDR3 DNA reads TGTGCCAGCAGCTTAAGGCTGGGCGGGAACACTGAAGCTTTCTTT. As protein: CASSLRLGGNTEAFF. The chain couples TRBV11-2 to TRBJ1-1, with D unclear. The CDR3 is made up of 15 amino acids. V was trimmed by 2 bases and J by 1 base, leaving 11 bases between them. Germline CDR1 and CDR2: SGHAT and FQNNGV.

This chain joins TRBV4-2 and TRBJ2-7; D could derive from TRBD1 or TRBD2 (6 bases each). V gave up 4 bases and J gave up 6 bases, with 19 bases separating them. The CDR3 extends over 15 amino acids. The germline V gene has CDR1 LGHNA and CDR2 YNFKEQ. CDR3 DNA sequence: TGTGCCAGCAGCCTGACCCGGGGGCAGGGTGGCGAGCAGTACTTC. Translating gives CASSLTRGQGGEQYF.

The table lists this clone with a few counts. The CDR3 region is CASRLGSGRAGGELFF. Written as DNA, the CDR3 is TGTGCCAGCAGACTAGGTAGCGGGAGGGCCGGCGGGGAGCTGTTTTTT. The chain carries TRBV9 and TRBJ2-2; 11 bases map to TRBD2. The CDR3 has 16 residues. The J segment lost 7 bases and the V segment lost 5 bases, leaving 10 bases of the junction unmatched. Germline V lookup: CDR1 SGDLS, CDR2 YYNGEE.

This clone has only one observation. The chain is built from TRBV12-5 and TRBJ2-5; TRBD1 agrees at 8 bases. The CDR3 length is 13 residues. V dropped 1 base and J dropped 5; count of bases not matched to a gene: 0. Germline-derived CDR1 and CDR2 are LGHNT and FRNRAP. In DNA, the CDR3 is TGTGCTAGTGGTTTGGGACAGGGGGAGACCCAGTACTTC. As protein: CASGLGQGETQYF. Using reference TRBV12-5 and TRBJ2-5 for the parts outside the CDR3, the full variable domain is DARVTQTPRHKVTEMGQEVTMRCQPILGHNTVFWYRQTMMQGLELLAYFRNRAPLDDSGMPKDRFSAEMPDATLATLKIQPSEPRDSAVYFCASGLGQGETQYFGPGTRLLVL.

J is TRBJ1-5 and V is TRBV10-3, with D hard to call. The V gene's germline CDR1 is ENHRY and CDR2 SYGVKD. The CDR3 extends over 14 amino acids. The V and J ends lost 0 bases and 6 bases respectively, with 9 bases between them. CDR3 protein: CAISESGGGQPQHF. The CDR3 DNA reads TGTGCCATCAGTGAGTCGGGTGGTGGTCAGCCCCAGCATTTT.

The V call is TRBV19, the J call TRBJ2-3, with D perhaps TRBD1 (6 bases). V was shortened by 5 bases and J by 6 bases, with 15 bases between the two germline ends. CDR3 length equals 14 residues. Germline-derived CDR1 and CDR2 are LNHDA and SQIVND (reference sequence). The DNA for the CDR3 is TGTGCCAGTAGTTCCAGGGGCGGCCCGGATACGCAGTATTTT. Protein sequence: CASSSRGGPDTQYF.

This rearrangement joins TRBV11-2 to TRBJ2-7; possibly TRBD2 for D (7 bases). The CDR3 contains 16 residues. Trimming removed 1 base at V and 2 bases at J, with 15 bases between. The V gene's germline CDR1 is SGHAT and CDR2 FQNNGV. CDR3 in DNA: TGTGCCAGCAGCTTAGTCTGGGCGGGGGCCACCTACGAGCAGTACTTC. Translated, it gives CASSLVWAGATYEQYF.

V gene TRBV10-3 combines with J gene TRBJ1-1; no clear D. Germline loops: CDR1 ENHRY, CDR2 SYGVKD. The ends were cut back, 7 bases at V and 0 bases at J, with 9 bases in the middle. The CDR3 contains 13 residues. CDR3 nucleotide sequence: TGTGCCATCAAGGAGATCATGAACACTGAAGCTTTCTTT. Its protein is CAIKEIMNTEAFF.

This chain links TRBV7-2 with TRBJ1-6, with 10 bases aligning to TRBD1. The V segment lost 5 bases and the J segment 7 bases; nucleotides outside the gene matches: 8. The CDR3 loop spans 16 amino acids. Germline lookup yields CDR1 SGHTA and CDR2 FQGNSA. The CDR3 spells CASSPQLGQGNSPLHF. The CDR3 bases are TGTGCCAGCAGCCCCCAATTGGGACAGGGGAATTCACCCCTCCACTTT.

A few counts support this clone. The chain has TRBV20-1 and TRBJ2-5, with TRBD2 as a possible D gene (5 bases). Germline-derived CDR1 and CDR2 are DFQATT and SNEGSKA (reference sequence). The CDR3 sequence is 10 residues long. The CDR3 loop reads CTPDEGTQYF. In DNA, the CDR3 is TGCACCCCAGATGAGGGGACCCAGTACTTC.

In this sample, this clone turned up a few times. The chain recombines TRBV19 with TRBJ1-4; 7 bases line up with TRBD1. Germline CDR1 LNHDA, CDR2 SQIVND (reference sequence). The CDR3 totals 14 residues. V gave up 8 bases and J gave up 3 bases; unmatched junction bases: 6. The CDR3 coding sequence is TGTGCCAGTCAACAGGGGCAAGCTAATGAAAAACTGTTTTTT. This codes for CASQQGQANEKLFF.

The chain carries TRBV18 and TRBJ2-7; 7 bases line up with TRBD2. The germline gives CDR1 KGHSH, CDR2 LQKENI. Germline trimming cut 1 base from V and 2 bases from J; bases unmatched to any gene: 2. This CDR3 has 14 residues. The CDR3 bases are TGTGCCAGCTCACCACGGGAGGGAGCCTACGAGCAGTACTTC. This encodes CASSPREGAYEQYF.

In DNA form, the CDR3 reads TGTGCCTGGAGTGTAGCGGGAGGGCCCAAGACCCAGTACTTC. As protein: CAWSVAGGPKTQYF. The chain carries TRBV30 and TRBJ2-5; 10 nucleotides line up with TRBD2. The germline V gene encodes CDR1 GTSNPN and CDR2 SVGIG (reference sequence). The CDR3 is made up of 14 amino acids. J was trimmed by 6 bases and V by 0 bases; bases with no gene match: 4. The full variable domain, in which reference TRBV30 and TRBJ2-5 provide the parts outside the CDR3, is SQTIHQWPATLVQPVGSPLSLECTVEGTSNPNLYWYRQAAGRGLQLLFYSVGIGQISSEVPQNLSASRPQDRQFILSSKKLLLSDSGFYLCAWSVAGGPKTQYFGPGTRLLVL.

This chain joins TRBV19 and TRBJ2-1, with 9 nucleotides matching TRBD2. After removal of 4 bases from V and 2 bases from J, the junction contained 12 bases not matched to a gene. CDR3 length equals 18 residues. Germline CDR1 LNHDA, CDR2 SQIVND (reference sequence). The CDR3 loop reads CASSRKSPGLAAYNEQFF. Here the CDR3 DNA reads TGTGCCAGTAGTAGAAAAAGCCCGGGACTAGCAGCCTACAATGAGCAGTTCTTC.

The rearrangement links TRBV28 to TRBJ1-2; maybe TRBD1 (6 bases). Trimming took off 10 bases at V and 8 bases at J, with 14 bases between the two ends. The CDR3 spans 11 residues. Germline-derived CDR1 and CDR2 are MDHEN and SYDVKM. CDR3 bases: TGTGCCACCCGGGAGGGGGAGGGCTACACCTTC. It translates to CATREGEGYTF.

This sequence joins TRBV30 and TRBJ1-1; D is perhaps TRBD1 (6 bases). The CDR3 sequence is 15 residues long. Germline V gene sequence: CDR1 GTSNPN, CDR2 SVGIG (reference sequence). The V end was cut by 5 bases, the J end by 4 bases, with 20 bases between. The CDR3 protein is CAWSSGQGLGTEAFF. CDR3 nucleotide sequence: TGTGCCTGGTCTTCCGGTCAGGGGTTAGGCACTGAAGCTTTCTTT.

This clone occurred once. The chain recombines TRBV12-5 with TRBJ2-1; D is ambiguous. V dropped 7 bases and J dropped 3 bases, with 10 bases sitting between them. The CDR3 has 13 residues. CDR1 LGHNT and CDR2 FRNRAP come from the germline V gene. CDR3 DNA sequence: TGTGCTAGTGCGGCCAAGGACTACAATGAGCAGTTCTTC. Its protein is CASAAKDYNEQFF.